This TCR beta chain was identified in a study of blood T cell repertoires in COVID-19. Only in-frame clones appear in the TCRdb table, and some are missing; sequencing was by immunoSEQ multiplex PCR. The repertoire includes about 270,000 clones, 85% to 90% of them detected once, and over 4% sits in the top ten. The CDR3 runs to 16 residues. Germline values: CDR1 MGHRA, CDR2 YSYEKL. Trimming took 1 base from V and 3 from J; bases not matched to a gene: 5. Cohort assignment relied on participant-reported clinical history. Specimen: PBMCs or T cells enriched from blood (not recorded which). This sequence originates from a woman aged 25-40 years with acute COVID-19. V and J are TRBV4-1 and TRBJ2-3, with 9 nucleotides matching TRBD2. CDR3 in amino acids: CASSQVSGSLTDTQYF. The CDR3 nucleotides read TGCGCCAGCAGCCAAGTTAGCGGGAGTTTGACAGATACGCAGTATTTT.